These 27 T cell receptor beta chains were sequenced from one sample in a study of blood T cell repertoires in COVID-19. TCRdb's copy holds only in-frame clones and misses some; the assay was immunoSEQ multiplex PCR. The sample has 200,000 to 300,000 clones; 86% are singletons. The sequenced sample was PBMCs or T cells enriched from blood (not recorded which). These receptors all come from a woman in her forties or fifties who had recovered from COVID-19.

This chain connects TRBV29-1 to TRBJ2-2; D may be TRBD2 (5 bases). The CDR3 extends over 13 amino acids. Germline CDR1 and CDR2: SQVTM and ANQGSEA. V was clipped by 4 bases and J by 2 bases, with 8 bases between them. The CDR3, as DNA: TGCAGCGTTGGAGGGCTAAACACCGGGGAGCTGTTTTTT. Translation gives CSVGGLNTGELFF.

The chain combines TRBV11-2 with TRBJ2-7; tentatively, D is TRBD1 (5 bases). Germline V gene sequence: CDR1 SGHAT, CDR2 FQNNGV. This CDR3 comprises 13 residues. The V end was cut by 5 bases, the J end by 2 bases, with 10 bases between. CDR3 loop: CASSLRQPYEQYF. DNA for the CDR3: TGTGCCAGCAGCCTCCGACAGCCCTACGAGCAGTACTTC.

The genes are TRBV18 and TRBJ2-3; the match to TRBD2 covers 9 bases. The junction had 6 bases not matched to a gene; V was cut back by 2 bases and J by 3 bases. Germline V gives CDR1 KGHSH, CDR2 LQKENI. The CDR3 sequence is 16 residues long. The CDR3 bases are TGTGCCAGCTCACCAGGAGCGGGGGGTGGAACAGATACGCAGTATTTT. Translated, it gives CASSPGAGGGTDTQYF.

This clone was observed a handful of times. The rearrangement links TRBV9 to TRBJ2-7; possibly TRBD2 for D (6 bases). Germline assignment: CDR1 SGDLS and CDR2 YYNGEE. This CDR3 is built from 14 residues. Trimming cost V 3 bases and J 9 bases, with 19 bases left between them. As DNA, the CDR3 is TGTGCCAGCAGCGGACGGGACTCCGATATGCGGCAGTACTTC. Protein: CASSGRDSDMRQYF.

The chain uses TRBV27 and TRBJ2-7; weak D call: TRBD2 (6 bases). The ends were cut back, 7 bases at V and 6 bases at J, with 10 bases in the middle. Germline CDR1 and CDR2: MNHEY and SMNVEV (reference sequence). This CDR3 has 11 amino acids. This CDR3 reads CASIRGSEQYF. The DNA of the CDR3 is TGTGCCAGCATCCGGGGGAGCGAGCAGTACTTC.

CDR3 in DNA: TGTGCCAGCAGTTACTCCCGGGACAGAACCTACGAGCAGTACTTC. This gives the protein CASSYSRDRTYEQYF. The chain couples TRBV6-2 or TRBV6-3 to TRBJ2-7; TRBD1 matches at 7 bases. The trim removed 0 bases at V and 2 bases at J, leaving 4 bases unmatched. Germline CDR1 is MNHEY and CDR2 is SVGEGT. CDR3 size: 15 residues.

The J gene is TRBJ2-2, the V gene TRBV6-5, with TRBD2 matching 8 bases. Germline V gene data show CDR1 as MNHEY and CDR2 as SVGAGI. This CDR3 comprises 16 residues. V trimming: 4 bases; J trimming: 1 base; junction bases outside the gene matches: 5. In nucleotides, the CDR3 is TGTGCCAGCAGTTCAACCCTAGCGGGGAACACCGGGGAGCTGTTTTTT. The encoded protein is CASSSTLAGNTGELFF.

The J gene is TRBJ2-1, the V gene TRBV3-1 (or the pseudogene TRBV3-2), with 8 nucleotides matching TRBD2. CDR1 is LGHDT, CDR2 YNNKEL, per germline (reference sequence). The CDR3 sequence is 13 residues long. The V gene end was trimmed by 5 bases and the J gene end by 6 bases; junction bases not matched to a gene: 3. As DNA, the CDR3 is TGTGCCAGCAGCTGGACTAGCAGCAATGAGCAGTTCTTC. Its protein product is CASSWTSSNEQFF.

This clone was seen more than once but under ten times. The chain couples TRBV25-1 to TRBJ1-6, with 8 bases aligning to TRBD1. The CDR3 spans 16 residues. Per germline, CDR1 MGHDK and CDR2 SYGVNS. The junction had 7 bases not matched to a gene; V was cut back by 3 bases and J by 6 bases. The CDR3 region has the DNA TGTGCCAGCAGTGACCCCAGGGGGCGCGGTAATTCACCCCTCCACTTT. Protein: CASSDPRGRGNSPLHF.

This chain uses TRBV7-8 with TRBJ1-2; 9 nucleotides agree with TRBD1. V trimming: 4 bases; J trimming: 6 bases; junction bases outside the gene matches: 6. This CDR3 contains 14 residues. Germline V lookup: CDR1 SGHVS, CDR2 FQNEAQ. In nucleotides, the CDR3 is TGTGCCAGCAGCTCTTTCGGGACAGGGAATGGCTACACCTTC. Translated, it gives CASSSFGTGNGYTF.

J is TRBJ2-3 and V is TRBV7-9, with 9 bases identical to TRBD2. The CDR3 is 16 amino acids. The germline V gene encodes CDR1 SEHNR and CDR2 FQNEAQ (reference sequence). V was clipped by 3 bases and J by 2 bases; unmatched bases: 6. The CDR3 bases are TGTGCCAGCAGCTTTGCAGCGGGAGGACCCACAGATACGCAGTATTTT. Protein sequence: CASSFAAGGPTDTQYF.

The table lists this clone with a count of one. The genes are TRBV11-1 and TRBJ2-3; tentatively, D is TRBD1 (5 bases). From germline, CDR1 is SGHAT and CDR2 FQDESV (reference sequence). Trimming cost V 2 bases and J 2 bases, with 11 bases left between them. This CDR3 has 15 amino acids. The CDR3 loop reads CASSLIDRDTDTQYF. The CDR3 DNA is TGTGCCAGCAGCTTAATTGACAGAGACACAGATACGCAGTATTTT. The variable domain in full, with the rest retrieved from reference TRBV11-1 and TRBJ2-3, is EAEVAQSPRYKITEKSQAVAFWCDPISGHATLYWYRQILGQGPELLVQFQDESVVDDSQLPKDRFSAERLKGVDSTLKIQPAELGDSAMYLCASSLIDRDTDTQYFGPGTRLTVL.

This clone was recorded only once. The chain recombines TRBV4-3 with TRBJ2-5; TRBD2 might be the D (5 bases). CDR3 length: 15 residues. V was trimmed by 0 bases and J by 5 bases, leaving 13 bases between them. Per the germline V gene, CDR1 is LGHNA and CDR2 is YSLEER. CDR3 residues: CASSQERVGSETQYF. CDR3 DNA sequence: TGCGCCAGCAGCCAAGAGCGGGTCGGTAGCGAGACCCAGTACTTC.

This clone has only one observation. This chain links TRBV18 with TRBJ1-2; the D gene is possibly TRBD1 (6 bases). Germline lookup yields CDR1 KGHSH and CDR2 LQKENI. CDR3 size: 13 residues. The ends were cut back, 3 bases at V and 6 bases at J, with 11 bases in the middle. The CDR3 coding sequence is TGTGCCAGCTCACCGGCGTCAGGGGATGGCTACACCTTC. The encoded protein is CASSPASGDGYTF.

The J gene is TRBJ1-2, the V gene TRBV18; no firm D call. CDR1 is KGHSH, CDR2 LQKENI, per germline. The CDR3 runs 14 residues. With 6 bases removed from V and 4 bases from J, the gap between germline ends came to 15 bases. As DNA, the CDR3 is TGTGCCAGCTCCCGTCACCCGGGAAGCTATGGCTACACCTTC. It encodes CASSRHPGSYGYTF.

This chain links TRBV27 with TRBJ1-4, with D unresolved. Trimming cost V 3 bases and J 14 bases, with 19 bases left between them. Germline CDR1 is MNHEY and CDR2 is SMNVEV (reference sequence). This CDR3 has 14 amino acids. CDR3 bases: TGTGCCAGCAGTTTCGCCTTGGGCCTCTCGGGGCTGTTTTTT. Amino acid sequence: CASSFALGLSGLFF.

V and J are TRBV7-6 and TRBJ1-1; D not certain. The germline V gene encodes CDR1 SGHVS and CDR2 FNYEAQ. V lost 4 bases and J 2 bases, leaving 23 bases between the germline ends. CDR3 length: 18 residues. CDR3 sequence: CASSSNPPGSTRNTEAFF. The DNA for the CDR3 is TGTGCCAGCAGCTCGAACCCCCCTGGGAGCACACGTAACACTGAAGCTTTCTTT.

The CDR3 DNA reads TGTGCCAGCAGCTTGATTTCCGGCTCTGGGGCCAACGTCCTGACTTTC. Protein: CASSLISGSGANVLTF. The chain uses TRBV5-5 and TRBJ2-6, with D uncertain. This CDR3 comprises 16 residues. V lost 1 base, J lost 0 bases, and 8 bases lay in between. The V gene's germline CDR1 is SGHKS and CDR2 YYEKEE (reference sequence).

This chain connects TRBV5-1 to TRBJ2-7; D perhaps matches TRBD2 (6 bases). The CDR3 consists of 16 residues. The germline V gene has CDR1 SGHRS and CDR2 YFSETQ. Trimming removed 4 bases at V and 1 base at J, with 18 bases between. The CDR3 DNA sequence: TGCGCCAGCAGCACGGGGGTCGGGGGAGCTTCCTACGAGCAGTACTTC. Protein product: CASSTGVGGASYEQYF.

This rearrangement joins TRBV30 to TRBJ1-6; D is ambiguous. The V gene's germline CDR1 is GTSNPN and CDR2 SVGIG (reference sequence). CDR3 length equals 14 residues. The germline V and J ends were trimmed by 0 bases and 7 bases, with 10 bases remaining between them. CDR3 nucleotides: TGTGCCTGGAGTGTATACCGTCGGAATTCACCCCTCCACTTT. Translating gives CAWSVYRRNSPLHF.

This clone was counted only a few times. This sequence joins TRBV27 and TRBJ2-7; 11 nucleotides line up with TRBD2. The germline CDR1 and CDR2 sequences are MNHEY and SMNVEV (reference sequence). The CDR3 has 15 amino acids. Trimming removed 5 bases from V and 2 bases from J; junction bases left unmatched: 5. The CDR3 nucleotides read TGTGCCAGCAGTGTTAGCGGGAGGGCCGCCTACGAGCAGTACTTC. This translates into CASSVSGRAAYEQYF.

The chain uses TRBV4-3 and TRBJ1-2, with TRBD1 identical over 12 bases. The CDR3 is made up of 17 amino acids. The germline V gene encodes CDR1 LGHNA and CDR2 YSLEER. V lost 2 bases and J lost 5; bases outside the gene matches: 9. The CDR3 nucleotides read TGCGCCAGCAGCCAACAACTTCCGGGACAGGGGGCTTATGGCTACACCTTC. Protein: CASSQQLPGQGAYGYTF.

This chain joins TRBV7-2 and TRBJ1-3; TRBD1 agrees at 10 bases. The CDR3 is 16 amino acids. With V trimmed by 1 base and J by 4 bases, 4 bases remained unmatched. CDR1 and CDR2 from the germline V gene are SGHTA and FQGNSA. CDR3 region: CASSLGRDRGGNTIYF. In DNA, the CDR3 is TGTGCCAGCAGCTTAGGGCGGGACAGGGGCGGAAACACCATATATTTT.

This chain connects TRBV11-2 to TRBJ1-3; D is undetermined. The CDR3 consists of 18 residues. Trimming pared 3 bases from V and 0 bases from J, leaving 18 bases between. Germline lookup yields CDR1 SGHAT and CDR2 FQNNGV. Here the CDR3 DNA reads TGTGCCAGCAGCTTGGGCAGAAAATCTTTGAGCTCTGGAAACACCATATATTTT. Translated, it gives CASSLGRKSLSSGNTIYF.

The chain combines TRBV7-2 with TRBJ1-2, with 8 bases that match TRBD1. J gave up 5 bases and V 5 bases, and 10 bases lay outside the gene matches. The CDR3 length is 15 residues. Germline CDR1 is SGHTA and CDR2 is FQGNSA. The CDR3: CASSLTRTGNYGYTF. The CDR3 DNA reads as TGTGCCAGCAGCCTTACTAGGACAGGGAATTATGGCTACACCTTC.

CDR3 sequence reads: CASSQGRGTEAFF. The CDR3 DNA sequence: TGCGCCAGCAGCCAGGGGCGTGGCACTGAAGCTTTCTTT. The chain carries TRBV4-1 and TRBJ1-1; a possible D gene is TRBD1 (5 bases). The germline V gene encodes CDR1 MGHRA and CDR2 YSYEKL. Trimming cost V 3 bases and J 4 bases, with 9 bases left between them. The CDR3 runs to 13 residues.

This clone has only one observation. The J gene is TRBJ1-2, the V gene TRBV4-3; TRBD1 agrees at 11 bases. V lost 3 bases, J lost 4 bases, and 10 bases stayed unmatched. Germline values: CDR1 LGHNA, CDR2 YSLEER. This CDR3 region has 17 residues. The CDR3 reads CASSQQTRTGGFYGYTF. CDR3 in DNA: TGCGCCAGCAGCCAGCAAACCCGGACAGGGGGCTTCTATGGCTACACCTTC.